This TCR beta chain was retrieved from a study of neurological immune-mediated disorders. This clonotype was counted ten times or more. Its antigen is not identified. 5'RACE employing 10-nucleotide random UMIs yielded the cDNA. TCRdb passed the 5' RACE reads through MiXCR, listing each CDR3 protein once. The sample holds about 55,000 distinct CDR3 sequences; 3.5% to 4% are singletons and the top ten take about 1.9%. The sorted libraries started from under 1.2 million CD4+ or CD8+ T cells. Unmatched junction bases numbered 16, after V lost 1 base and J lost 3 bases. The CDR3 length is 19 residues. Germline CDR1 SGHRS, CDR2 YFSETQ. Study-level findings and limits: In multiple sclerosis patients, the repertoire cluster was unrelated to clinical or MRI findings. The most TCR clonal expansion was seen in HTLV-1-associated myelopathy, and the least was seen in multiple sclerosis, which fell below healthy controls.

This receptor was taken from a woman aged 40 to 49 with multiple sclerosis. The gene calls are TRBV5-1 and TRBJ2-3, with 8 bases lining up with TRBD2. The sequenced sample was CD4+ T cells from blood. CDR3 nucleotides: TGCGCCAGCAGCTTGTTGGCTAGCGGGTATCGACAACCAACAGATACGCAGTATTTT. This codes for CASSLLASGYRQPTDTQYF.